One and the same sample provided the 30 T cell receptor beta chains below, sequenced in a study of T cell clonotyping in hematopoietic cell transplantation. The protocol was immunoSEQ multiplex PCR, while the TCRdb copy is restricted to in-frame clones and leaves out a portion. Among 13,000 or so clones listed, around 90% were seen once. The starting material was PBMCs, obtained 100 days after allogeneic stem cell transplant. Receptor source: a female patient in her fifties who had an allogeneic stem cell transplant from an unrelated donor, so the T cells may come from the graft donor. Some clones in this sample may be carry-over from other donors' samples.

CDR3 sequence: CASSSSAGQNEQFF. The CDR3 DNA follows: TGTGCCAGCAGTTCCTCGGCAGGCCAGAATGAGCAGTTCTTC. This chain joins TRBV27 and TRBJ2-1; no reliable D call. The CDR3 loop spans 14 amino acids. Trimming shortened V by 4 bases and J by 7 bases, and 14 bases separated the two germline ends. Germline lookup yields CDR1 MNHEY and CDR2 SMNVEV (reference sequence).

CDR3 amino acids: CASSLVGSASAEAFF. CDR3 bases: TGCGCCAGCAGCTTGGTGGGGAGTGCGAGCGCTGAAGCTTTCTTT. The V call is TRBV5-1, the J call TRBJ1-1; D is uncertain. Trimming left V 0 bases short and J 6 bases short, with 15 bases between. CDR1 is SGHRS and CDR2 is YFSETQ in the germline V gene. The CDR3 sequence is 15 residues long.

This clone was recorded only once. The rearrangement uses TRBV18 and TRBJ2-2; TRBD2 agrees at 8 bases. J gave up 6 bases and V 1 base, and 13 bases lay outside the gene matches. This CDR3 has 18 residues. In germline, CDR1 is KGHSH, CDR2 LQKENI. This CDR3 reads CASSPQSGVAGMAGELFF. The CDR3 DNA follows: TGTGCCAGCTCACCACAGAGCGGCGTAGCGGGAATGGCCGGGGAGCTGTTTTTT.

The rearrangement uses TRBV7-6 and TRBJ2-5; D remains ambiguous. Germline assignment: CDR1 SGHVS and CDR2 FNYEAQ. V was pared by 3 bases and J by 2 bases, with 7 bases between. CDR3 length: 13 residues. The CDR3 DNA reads TGTGCCAGCAGCTTGGGCATTCAAGAGACCCAGTACTTC. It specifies CASSLGIQETQYF.

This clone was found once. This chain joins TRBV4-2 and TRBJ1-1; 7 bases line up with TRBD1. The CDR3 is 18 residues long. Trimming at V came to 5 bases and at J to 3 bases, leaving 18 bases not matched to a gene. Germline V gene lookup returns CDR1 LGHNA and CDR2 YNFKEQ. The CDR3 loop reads CASSDERHRGTEHTEAFF. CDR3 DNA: TGTGCCAGCAGCGACGAGAGGCACCGTGGGACAGAGCACACTGAAGCTTTCTTT.

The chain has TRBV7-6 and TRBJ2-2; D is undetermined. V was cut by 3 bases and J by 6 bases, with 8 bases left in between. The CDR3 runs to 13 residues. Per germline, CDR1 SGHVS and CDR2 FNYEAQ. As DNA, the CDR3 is TGTGCCAGCAGCTTTAGCTTGGCCGGGGAGCTGTTTTTT. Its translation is CASSFSLAGELFF.

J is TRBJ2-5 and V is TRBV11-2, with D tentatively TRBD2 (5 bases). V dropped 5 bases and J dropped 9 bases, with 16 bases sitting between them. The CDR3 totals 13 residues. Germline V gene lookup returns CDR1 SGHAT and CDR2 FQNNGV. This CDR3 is CASSVTGVGAQYF. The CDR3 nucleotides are TGTGCCAGCAGCGTAACTGGGGTCGGGGCCCAGTACTTC.

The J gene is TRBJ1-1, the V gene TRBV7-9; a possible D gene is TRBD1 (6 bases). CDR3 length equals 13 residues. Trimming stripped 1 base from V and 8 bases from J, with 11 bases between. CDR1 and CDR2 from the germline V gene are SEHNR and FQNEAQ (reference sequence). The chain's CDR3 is CASSLETGTEAFF. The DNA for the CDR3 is TGTGCCAGCAGCTTAGAGACCGGGACAGAAGCTTTCTTT.

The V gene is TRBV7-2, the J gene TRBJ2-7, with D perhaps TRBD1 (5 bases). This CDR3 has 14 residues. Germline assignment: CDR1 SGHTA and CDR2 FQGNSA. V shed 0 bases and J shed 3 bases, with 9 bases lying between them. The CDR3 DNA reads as TGTGCCAGCAGCTTAGCATCGCAGGGCTACGAGCAGTACGTC. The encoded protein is CASSLASQGYEQYV.

CDR3 nucleotides: TGTGCCTGGAGTGTACAGGGCAACATTCAGTACTTC. This translates into CAWSVQGNIQYF. The chain recombines TRBV30 with TRBJ2-4; TRBD1 is a possible D gene (6 bases). The length of the CDR3 is 12 residues. V lost 0 bases and J lost 7, with 7 bases in between. Germline-derived CDR1 and CDR2 are GTSNPN and SVGIG (reference sequence).

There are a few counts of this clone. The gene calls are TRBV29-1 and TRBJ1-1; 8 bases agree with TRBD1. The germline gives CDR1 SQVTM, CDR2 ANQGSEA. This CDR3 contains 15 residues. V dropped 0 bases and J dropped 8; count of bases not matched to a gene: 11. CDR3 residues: CSVEEWTGHRGEAFF. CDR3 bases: TGCAGCGTTGAAGAATGGACAGGGCACCGTGGGGAAGCTTTCTTT.

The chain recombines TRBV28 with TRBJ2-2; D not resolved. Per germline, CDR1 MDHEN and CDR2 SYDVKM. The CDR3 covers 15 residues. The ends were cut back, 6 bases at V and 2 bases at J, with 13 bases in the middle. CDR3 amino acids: CASRVPDINTGELFF. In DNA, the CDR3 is TGTGCCAGCAGGGTTCCAGACATTAACACCGGGGAGCTGTTTTTT.

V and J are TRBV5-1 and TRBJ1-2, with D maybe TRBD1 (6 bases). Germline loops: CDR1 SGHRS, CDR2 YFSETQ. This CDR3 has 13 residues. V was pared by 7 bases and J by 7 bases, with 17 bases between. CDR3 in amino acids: CASGGTGTGGYTF. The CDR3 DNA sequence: TGCGCCAGCGGGGGAACAGGGACGGGTGGCTACACCTTC.

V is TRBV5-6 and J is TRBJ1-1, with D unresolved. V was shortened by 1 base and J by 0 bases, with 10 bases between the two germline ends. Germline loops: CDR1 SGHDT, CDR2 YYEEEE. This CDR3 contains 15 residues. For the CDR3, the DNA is TGTGCCAGCAGCTTGAGGGTGACAATGAACACTGAAGCTTTCTTT. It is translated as CASSLRVTMNTEAFF.

Here the CDR3 reads CASSLARRGLAGSPLHF. The CDR3 DNA is TGTGCCAGCAGCTTAGCGCGACGGGGCCTCGCGGGTTCACCCCTCCACTTT. J is TRBJ1-6 and V is TRBV7-8, with D perhaps TRBD1 (5 bases). The V gene lost 0 bases and the J gene lost 9 bases, with 18 bases spanning the gap. The V gene's germline CDR1 is SGHVS and CDR2 FQNEAQ. The CDR3 length is 17 residues.

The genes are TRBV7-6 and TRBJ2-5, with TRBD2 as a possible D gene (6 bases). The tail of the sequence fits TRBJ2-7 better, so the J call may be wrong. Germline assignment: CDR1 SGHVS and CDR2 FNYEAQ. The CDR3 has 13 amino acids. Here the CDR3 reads CASSYGTFYEQYF. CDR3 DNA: TGTGCCAGCAGCTACGGGACTTTCTACGAGCAGTACTTC.

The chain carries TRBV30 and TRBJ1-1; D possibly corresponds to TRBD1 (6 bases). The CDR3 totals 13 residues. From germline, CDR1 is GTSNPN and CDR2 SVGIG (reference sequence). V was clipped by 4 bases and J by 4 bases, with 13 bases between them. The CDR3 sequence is CAWISDRLTEAFF. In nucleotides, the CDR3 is TGTGCCTGGATCTCTGACAGGCTCACTGAAGCTTTCTTT.

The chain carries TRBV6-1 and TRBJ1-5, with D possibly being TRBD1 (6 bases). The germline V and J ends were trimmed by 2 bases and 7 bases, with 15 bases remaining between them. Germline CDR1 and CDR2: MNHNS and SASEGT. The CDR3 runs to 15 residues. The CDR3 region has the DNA TGTGCCAGCAGTGAAAATACAGGGATCGGGCAGCCCCAGCATTTT. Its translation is CASSENTGIGQPQHF.

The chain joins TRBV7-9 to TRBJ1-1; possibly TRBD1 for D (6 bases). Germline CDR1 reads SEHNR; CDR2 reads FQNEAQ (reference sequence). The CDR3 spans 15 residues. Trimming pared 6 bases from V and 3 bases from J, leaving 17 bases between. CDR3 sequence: CASRAQTGLDTEAFF. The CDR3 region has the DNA TGTGCCAGCAGGGCCCAAACAGGGCTCGACACTGAAGCTTTCTTT.

The CDR3 DNA is TGTGCCAGCAGTGAGCTCCCGGGACAGGGTGGTTACGAGCAGTACTTC. Its translation: CASSELPGQGGYEQYF. V and J are TRBV6-1 and TRBJ2-7; 9 positions agree with TRBD1. The CDR3 length is 16 residues. The germline CDR1 and CDR2 sequences are MNHNS and SASEGT. Losses at the gene ends were 3 bases for V and 4 bases for J; bases not matched to a gene: 10.

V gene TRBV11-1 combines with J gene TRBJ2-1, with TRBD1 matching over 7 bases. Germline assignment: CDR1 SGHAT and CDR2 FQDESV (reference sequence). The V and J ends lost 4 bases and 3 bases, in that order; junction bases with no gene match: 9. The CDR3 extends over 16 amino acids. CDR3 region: CASSYAGTEDYNEQFF. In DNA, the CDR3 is TGTGCCAGCAGCTACGCCGGGACAGAGGACTACAATGAGCAGTTCTTC.

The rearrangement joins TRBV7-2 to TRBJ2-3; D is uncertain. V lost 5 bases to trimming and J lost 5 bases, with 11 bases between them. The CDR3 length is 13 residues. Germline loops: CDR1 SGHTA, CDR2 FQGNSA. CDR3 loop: CASSTSLEDTQYF. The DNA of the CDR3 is TGTGCCAGCAGCACTTCACTGGAAGATACGCAGTATTTT.

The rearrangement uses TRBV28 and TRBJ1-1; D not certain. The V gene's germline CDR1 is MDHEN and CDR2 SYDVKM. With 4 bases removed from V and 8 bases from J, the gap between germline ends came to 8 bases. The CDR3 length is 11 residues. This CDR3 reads CASSSMSEAFF. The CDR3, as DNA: TGTGCCAGCAGTTCTATGAGCGAAGCTTTCTTT.

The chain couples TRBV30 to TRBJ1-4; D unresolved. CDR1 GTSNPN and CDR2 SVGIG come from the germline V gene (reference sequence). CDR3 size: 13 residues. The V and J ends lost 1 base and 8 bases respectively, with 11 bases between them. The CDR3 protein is CAWSAGSMEKLFF. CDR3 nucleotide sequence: TGTGCCTGGAGTGCGGGCTCGATGGAAAAACTGTTTTTT.

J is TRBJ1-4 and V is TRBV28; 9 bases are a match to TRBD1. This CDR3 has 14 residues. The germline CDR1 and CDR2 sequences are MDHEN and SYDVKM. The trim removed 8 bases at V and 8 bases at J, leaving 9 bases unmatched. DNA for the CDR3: TGTGCCAGCGGTCTGGGACAGGGAGGAGAAAAACTGTTTTTT. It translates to CASGLGQGGEKLFF.

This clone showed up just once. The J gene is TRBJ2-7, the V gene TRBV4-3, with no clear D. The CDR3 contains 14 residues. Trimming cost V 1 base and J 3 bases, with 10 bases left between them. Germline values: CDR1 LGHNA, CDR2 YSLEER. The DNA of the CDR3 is TGCGCCAGCAGCCAAGGAAAGTCTAGCTACGAGCAGTACTTC. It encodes CASSQGKSSYEQYF.

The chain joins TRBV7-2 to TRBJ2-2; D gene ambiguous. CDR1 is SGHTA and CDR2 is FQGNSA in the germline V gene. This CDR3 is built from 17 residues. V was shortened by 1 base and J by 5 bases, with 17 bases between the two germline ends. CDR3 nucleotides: TGTGCCAGCAGCTTAGGAAGGGCGCGAGCTGGGACCGGGGAGCTGTTTTTT. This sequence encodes CASSLGRARAGTGELFF.

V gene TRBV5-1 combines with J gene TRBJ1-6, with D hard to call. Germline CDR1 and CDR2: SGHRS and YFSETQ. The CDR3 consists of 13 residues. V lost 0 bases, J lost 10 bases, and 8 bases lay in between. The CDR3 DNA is TGCGCCAGCAGCTTGGAACTAGCATCACCCCTCCACTTT. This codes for CASSLELASPLHF.

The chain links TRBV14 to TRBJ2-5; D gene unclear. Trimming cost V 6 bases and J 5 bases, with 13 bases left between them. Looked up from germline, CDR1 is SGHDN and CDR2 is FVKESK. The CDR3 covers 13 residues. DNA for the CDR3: TGTGCCAGCAGTTATAGTTCCTTGGAGACCCAGTACTTC. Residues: CASSYSSLETQYF. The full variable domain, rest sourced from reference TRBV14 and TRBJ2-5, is EAGVTQFPSHSVIEKGQTVTLRCDPISGHDNLYWYRRVMGKEIKFLLHFVKESKQDESGMPNNRFLAERTGGTYSTLKVQPAELEDSGVYFCASSYSSLETQYFGPGTRLLVL.

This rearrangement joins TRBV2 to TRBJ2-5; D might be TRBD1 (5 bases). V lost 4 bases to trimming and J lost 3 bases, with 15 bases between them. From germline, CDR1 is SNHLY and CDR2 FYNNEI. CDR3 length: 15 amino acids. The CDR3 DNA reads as TGTGCCAGCAGTGCCCCCACAGGCGCGGAAGAGACCCAGTACTTC. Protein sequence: CASSAPTGAEETQYF.